The source of this TCR beta chain is a study of cytomegalovirus exposure and HLA in healthy donors. The ends were cut back, 3 bases at V and 2 bases at J, with 10 bases in the middle. Germline V gene lookup returns CDR1 SGDLS and CDR2 YYNGEE. The CDR3 consists of 14 residues. Researchers ran the PCR with 60 Vbeta and 13 Jbeta primers. The data were produced by immunoSEQ multiplex PCR, yet TCRdb's version contains in-frame clones alone and is incomplete. The table shows approximately 190,000 clones, with approximately 82% occurring only once. About this clone: The antigen is undetermined.

General study points: Cytomegalovirus status, reportedly, was diagnosed with high specificity and sensitivity by the classifier.

V gene TRBV9 combines with J gene TRBJ2-3; D not certain. What was sequenced was PBMCs. This receptor was taken from a woman aged 18-29 years in good health and CMV-seropositive. This CDR3 is CASSEASDTDTQYF. CDR3 bases: TGTGCCAGCAGCGAGGCCAGCGACACAGATACGCAGTATTTT.